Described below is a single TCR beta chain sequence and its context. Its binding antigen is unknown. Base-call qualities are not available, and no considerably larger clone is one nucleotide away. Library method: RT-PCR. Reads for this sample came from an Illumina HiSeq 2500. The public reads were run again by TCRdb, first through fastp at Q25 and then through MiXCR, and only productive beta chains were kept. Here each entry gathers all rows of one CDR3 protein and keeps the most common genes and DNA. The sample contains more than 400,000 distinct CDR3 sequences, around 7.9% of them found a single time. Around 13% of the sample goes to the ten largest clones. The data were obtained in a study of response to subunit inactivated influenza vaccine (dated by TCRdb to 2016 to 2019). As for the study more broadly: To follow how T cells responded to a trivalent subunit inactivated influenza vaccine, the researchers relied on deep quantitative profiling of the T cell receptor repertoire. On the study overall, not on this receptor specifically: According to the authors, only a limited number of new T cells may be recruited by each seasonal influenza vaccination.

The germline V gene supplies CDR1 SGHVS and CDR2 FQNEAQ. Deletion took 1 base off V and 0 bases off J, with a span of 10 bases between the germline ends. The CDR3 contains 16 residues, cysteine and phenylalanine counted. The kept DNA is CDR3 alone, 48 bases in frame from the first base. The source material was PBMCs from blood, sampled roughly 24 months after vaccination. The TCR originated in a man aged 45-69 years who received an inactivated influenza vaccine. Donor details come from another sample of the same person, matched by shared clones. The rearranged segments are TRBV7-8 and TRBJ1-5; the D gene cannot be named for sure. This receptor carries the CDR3 CASSLGSRNSNQPQHF. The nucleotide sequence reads TGTGCCAGCAGCTTAGGAAGTAGAAATAGCAATCAGCCCCAGCATTTT.